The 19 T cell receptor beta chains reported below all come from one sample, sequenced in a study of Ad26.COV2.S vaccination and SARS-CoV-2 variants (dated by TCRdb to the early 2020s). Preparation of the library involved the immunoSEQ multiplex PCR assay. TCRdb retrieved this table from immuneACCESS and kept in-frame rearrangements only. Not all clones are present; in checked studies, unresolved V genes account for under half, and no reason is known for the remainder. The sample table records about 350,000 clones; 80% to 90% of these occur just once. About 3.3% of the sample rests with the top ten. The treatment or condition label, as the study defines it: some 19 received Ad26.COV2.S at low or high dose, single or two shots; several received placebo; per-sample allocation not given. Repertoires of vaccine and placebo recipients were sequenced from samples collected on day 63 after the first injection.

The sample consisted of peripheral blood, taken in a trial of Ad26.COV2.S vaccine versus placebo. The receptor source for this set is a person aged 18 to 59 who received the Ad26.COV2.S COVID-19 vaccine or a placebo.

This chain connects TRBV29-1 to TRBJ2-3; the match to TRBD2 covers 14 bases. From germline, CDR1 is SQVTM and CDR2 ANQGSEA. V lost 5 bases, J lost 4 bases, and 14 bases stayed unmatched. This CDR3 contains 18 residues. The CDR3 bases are TGCAGCGTTACCGGGACTAGCGGGGGCCAAACGTTGGCAGATACGCAGTATTTT. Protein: CSVTGTSGGQTLADTQYF.

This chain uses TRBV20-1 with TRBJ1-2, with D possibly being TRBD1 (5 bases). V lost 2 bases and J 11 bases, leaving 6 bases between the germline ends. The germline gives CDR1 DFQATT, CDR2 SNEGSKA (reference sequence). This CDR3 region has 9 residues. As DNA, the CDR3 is TGCAGTGCTAGACAGGGATACACCTTC. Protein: CSARQGYTF.

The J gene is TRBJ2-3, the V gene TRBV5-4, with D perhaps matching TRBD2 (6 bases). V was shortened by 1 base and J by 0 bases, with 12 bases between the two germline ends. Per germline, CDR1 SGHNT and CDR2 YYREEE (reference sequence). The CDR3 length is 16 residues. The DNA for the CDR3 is TGTGCCAGCAGCTTGTGGGCGGGGCCTAGCACAGATACGCAGTATTTT. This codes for CASSLWAGPSTDTQYF. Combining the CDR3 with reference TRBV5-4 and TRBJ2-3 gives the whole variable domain ETGVTQSPTHLIKTRGQQVTLRCSSQSGHNTVSWYQQALGQGPQFIFQYYREEENGRGNFPPRFSGLQFPNYSSELNVNALELDDSALYLCASSLWAGPSTDTQYFGPGTRLTVL.

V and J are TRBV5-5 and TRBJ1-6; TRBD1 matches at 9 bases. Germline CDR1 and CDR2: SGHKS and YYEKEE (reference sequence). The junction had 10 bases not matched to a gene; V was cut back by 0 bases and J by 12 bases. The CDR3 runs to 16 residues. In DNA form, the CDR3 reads TGTGCCAGCAGCTTGGCCCTGGGGACAGGGTGGTTACCCCTCCACTTT. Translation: CASSLALGTGWLPLHF.

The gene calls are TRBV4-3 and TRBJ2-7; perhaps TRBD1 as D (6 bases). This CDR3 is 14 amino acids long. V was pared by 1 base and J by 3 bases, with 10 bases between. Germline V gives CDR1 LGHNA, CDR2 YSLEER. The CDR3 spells CASSQAIRGYEQYF. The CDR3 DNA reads TGCGCCAGCAGCCAAGCCATCAGGGGCTACGAGCAGTACTTC.

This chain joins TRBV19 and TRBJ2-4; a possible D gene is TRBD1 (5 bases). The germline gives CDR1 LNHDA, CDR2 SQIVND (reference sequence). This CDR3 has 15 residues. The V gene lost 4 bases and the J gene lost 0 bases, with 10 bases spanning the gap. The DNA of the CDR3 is TGTGCCAGTAGTAGGACAATAATAGCCAAAAACATTCAGTACTTC. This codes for CASSRTIIAKNIQYF.

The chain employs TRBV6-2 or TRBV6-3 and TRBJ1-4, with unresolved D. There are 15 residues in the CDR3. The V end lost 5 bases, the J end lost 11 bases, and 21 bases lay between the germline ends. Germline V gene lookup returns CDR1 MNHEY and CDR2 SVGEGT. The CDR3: CASSPSLPEVEKLFF. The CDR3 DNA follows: TGTGCCAGCAGTCCGAGTCTGCCGGAGGTGGAGAAACTGTTTTTT.

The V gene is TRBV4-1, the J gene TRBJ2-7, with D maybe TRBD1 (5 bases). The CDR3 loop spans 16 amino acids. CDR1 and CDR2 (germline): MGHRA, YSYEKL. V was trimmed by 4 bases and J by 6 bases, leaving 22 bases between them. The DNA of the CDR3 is TGCGCCAGCAGCCCCCGAAAGGCAGGGATTTCGGGCGAGCAGTACTTC. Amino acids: CASSPRKAGISGEQYF.

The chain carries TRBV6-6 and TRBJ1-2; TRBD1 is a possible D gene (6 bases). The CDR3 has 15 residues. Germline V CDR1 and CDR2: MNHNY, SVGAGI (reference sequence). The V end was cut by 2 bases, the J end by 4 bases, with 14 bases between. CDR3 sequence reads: CASSYGGAPGYGYTF. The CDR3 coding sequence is TGTGCCAGCAGTTACGGGGGGGCGCCCGGCTATGGCTACACCTTC.

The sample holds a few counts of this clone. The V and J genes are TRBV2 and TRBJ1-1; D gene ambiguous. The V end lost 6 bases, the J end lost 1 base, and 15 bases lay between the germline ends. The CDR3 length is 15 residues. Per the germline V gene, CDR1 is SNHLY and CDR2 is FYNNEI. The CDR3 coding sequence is TGTGCCAGCAGCGCCCAGAGTTTCGGGAACACTGAAGCTTTCTTT. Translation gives CASSAQSFGNTEAFF.

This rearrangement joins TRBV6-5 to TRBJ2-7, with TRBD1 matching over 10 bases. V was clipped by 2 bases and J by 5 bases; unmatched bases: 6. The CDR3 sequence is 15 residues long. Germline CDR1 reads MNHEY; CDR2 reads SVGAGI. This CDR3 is CASSYGTGAGNEQYF. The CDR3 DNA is TGTGCCAGCAGTTACGGGACAGGGGCCGGGAACGAGCAGTACTTC.

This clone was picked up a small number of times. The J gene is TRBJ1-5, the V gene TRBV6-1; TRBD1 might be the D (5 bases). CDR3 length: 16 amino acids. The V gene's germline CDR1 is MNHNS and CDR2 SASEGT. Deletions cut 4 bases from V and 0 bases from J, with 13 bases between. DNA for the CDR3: TGTGCCAGCAGTGTAACCCGGGACGTTAGCAATCAGCCCCAGCATTTT. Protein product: CASSVTRDVSNQPQHF.

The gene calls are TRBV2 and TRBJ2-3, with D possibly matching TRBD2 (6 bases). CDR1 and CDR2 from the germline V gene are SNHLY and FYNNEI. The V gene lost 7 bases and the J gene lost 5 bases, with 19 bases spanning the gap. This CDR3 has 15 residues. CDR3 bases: TGTGCCAGCATTTTAACTAGCAGGGTAGGAGATACGCAGTATTTT. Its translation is CASILTSRVGDTQYF.

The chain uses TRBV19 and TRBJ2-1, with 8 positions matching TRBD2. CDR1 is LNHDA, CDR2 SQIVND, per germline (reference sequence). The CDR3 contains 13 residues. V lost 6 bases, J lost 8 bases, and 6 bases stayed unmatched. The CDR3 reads CASRRAGVHEQFF. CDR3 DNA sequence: TGTGCCAGTAGACGAGCGGGAGTCCATGAGCAGTTCTTC.

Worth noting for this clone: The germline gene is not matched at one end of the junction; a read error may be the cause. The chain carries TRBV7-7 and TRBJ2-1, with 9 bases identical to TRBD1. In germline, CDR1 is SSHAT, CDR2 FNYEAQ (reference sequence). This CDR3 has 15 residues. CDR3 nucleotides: TGTGCTAGCAGCTTGAACAGGGGGCTCGGGAATGAGCAGTTCTTC. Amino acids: CASSLNRGLGNEQFF.

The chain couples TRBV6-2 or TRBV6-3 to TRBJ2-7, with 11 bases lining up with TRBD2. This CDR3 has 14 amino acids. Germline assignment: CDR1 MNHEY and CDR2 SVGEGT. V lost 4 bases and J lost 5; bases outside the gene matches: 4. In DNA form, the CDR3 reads TGTGCCAGCAGTTTTAGCGGGAGGGGCCACGAGCAGTACTTC. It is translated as CASSFSGRGHEQYF.

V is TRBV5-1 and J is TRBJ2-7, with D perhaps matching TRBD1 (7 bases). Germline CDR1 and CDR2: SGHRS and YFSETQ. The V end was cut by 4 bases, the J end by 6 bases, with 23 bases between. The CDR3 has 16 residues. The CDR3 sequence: CASSPQGGSGAPEQYF. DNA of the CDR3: TGCGCCAGCAGCCCCCAGGGGGGTAGCGGCGCGCCCGAGCAGTACTTC. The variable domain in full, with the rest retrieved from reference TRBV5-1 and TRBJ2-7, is KAGVTQTPRYLIKTRGQQVTLSCSPISGHRSVSWYQQTPGQGLQFLFEYFSETQRNKGNFPGRFSGRQFSNSRSEMNVSTLELGDSALYLCASSPQGGSGAPEQYFGPGTRLTVT.

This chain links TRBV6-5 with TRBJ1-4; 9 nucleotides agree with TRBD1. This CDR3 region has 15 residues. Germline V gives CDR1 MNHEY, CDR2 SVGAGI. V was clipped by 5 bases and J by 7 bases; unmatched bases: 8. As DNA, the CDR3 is TGTGCCAGCAGTCCAACCGGGACAGGGTTTGAAAAACTGTTTTTT. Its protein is CASSPTGTGFEKLFF.

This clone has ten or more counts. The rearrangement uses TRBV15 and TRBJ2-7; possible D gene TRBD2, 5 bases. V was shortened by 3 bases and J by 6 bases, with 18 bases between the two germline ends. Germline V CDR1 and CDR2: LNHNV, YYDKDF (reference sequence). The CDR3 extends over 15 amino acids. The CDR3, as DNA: TGTGCCACCAGCAGGCAGGCCGTTTTGACTACCGAGCAGTACTTC. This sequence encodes CATSRQAVLTTEQYF.